The clone carrying this T cell receptor (beta chain) has a single count. The antigen is unknown. This CDR3 is 11 amino acids long. V lost 4 bases, J lost 4 bases, and 5 bases lay in between. Germline loops: CDR1 MNHNS, CDR2 SASEGT. The data originate from a study of OX40 agonist ivuxolimab in advanced cancers. Study overall: While on treatment, patients had intravenous ivuxolimab at 0.01 to 10 mg/kg every 2 weeks. Therapy given before enrollment (anti-PD-1, anti-PD-L1 or anti-CTLA-4) was allowed, and 35% to 45% had some. General study points: On average, CD8+ T cells had more expanded clones than CD4+.

Libraries were prepared by immunoSEQ multiplex PCR; TCRdb keeps only in-frame clonotypes and omits some of them. The repertoire holds some 100,000 clones, with 92% as singletons. Blood samples were obtained at baseline, cycle 4 day 1, and cycle 7 day 1. Source: CD4+ or CD8+ T cells sorted from blood, taken in a trial of the OX40 agonist ivuxolimab. This TCR came from an adult with an advanced solid tumor such as melanoma, head and neck, liver or kidney cancer. V gene TRBV6-1 combines with J gene TRBJ2-7; D unresolved. CDR3 in amino acids: CASSGTYEQYF. Here the CDR3 DNA reads TGTGCCAGCAGTGGAACGTACGAGCAGTACTTC.